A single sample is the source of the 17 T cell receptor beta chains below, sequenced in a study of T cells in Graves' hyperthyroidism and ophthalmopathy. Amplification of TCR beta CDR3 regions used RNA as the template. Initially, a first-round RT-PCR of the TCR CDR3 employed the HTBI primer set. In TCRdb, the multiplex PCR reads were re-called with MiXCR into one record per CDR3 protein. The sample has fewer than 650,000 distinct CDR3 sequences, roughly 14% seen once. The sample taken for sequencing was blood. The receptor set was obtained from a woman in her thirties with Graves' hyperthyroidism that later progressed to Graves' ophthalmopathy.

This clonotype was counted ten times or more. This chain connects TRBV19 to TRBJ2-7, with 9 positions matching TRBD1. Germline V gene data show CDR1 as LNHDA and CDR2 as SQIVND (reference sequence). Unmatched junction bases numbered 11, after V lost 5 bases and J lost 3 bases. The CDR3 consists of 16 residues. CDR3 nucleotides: TGTGCCAGTAGTGGCGGGACAGGGAATCCCCTCTACGAGCAGTACTTC. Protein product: CASSGGTGNPLYEQYF.

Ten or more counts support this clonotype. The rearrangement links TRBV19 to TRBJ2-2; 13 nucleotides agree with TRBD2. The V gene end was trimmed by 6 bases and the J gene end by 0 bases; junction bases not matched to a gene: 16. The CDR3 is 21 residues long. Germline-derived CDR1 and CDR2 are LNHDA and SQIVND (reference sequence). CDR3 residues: CASRGGQLGLAGASNTGELFF. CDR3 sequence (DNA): TGTGCCAGTAGGGGAGGGCAGCTAGGACTAGCGGGAGCCTCGAACACCGGGGAGCTGTTTTTT.

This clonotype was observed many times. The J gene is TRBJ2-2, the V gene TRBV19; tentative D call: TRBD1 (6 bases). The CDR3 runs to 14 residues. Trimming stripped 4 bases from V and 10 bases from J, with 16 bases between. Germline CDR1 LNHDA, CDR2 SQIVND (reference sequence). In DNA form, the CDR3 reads TGTGCCAGTAGTACCCTACAGGGCCGTCAGGAGCTGTTTTTT. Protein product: CASSTLQGRQELFF.

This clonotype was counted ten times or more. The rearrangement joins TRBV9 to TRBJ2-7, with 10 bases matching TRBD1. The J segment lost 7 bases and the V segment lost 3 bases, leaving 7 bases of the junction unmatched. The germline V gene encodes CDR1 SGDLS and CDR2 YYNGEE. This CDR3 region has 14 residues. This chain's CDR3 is CASSGGTGASEQYF. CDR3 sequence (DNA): TGTGCCAGCAGCGGAGGGACAGGGGCCTCGGAGCAGTACTTC.

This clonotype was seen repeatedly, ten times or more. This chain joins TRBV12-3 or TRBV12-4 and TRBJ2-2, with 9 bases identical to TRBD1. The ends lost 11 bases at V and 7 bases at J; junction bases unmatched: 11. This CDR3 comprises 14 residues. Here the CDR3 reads CAGVLQGAGGELFF. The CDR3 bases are TGTGCCGGCGTGTTACAGGGGGCTGGCGGGGAGCTGTTTTTT.

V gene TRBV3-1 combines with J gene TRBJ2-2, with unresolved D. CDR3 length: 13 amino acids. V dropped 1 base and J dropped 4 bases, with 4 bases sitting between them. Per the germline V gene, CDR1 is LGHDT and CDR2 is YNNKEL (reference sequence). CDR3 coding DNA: TGTGCCAGCAGCCAAGTAACCACCGGGGAGCTGTTTTTT. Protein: CASSQVTTGELFF.

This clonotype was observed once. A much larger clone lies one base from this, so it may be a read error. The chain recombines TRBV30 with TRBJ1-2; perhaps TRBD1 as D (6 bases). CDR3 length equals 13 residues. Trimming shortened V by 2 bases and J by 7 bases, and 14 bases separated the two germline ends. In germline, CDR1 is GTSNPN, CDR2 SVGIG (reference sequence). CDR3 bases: TGTGCCTGGAGTATCATACAGGGTATTGGCTACACCTTC. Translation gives CAWSIIQGIGYTF. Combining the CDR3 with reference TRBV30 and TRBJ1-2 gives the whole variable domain SQTIHQWPATLVQPVGSPLSLECTVEGTSNPNLYWYRQAAGRGLQLLFYSVGIGQISSEVPQNLSASRPQDRQFILSSKKLLLSDSGFYLCAWSIIQGIGYTFGSGTRLTVV.

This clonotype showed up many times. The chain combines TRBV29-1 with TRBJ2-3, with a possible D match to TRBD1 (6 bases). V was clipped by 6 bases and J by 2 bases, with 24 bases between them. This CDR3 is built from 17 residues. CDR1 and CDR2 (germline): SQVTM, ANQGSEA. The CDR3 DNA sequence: TGCAGCGTCCACACCGGGGACACAAACCAGTACACAGATACGCAGTATTTT. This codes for CSVHTGDTNQYTDTQYF.

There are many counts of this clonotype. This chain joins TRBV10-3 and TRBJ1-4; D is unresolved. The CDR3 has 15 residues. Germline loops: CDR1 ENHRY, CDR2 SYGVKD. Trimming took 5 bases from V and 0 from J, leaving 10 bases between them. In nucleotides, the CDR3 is TGTGCCATCAGTAAAGAGGTTGCAACTAATGAAAAACTGTTTTTT. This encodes CAISKEVATNEKLFF.

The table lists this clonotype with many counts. The DNA of the CDR3 is TGTGCCAGCCTCGGACAGGGGAGCCACGAGCAGTACTTC. Encoded protein: CASLGQGSHEQYF. The chain joins TRBV11-3 to TRBJ2-7; 9 positions agree with TRBD1. V lost 8 bases to trimming and J lost 5 bases; unmatched junction nucleotides: 7. Germline assignment: CDR1 SGHNT and CDR2 YENEEA. This CDR3 has 13 residues.

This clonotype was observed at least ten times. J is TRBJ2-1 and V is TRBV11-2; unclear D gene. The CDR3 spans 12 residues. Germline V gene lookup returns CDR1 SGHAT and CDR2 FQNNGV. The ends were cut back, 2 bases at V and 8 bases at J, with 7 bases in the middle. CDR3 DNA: TGTGCCAGCAGCTTAATCCGGTATGAGCAGTTCTTC. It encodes CASSLIRYEQFF.

CDR3 sequence reads: CASSIARNEQFF. In DNA form, the CDR3 reads TGTGCCAGTAGTATAGCACGCAATGAGCAGTTCTTC. The chain recombines TRBV19 with TRBJ2-1; no clear D. V dropped 1 base and J dropped 6 bases, with 4 bases sitting between them. The CDR3 totals 12 residues. Germline CDR1 and CDR2: LNHDA and SQIVND (reference sequence).

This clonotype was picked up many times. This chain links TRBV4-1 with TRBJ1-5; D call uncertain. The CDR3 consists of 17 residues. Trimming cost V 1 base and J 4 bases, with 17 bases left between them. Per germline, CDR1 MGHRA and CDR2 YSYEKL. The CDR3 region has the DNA TGCGCCAGCAGCCAAGTAGAGTCGCAGTTTACTAATCAGCCCCAGCATTTT. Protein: CASSQVESQFTNQPQHF.

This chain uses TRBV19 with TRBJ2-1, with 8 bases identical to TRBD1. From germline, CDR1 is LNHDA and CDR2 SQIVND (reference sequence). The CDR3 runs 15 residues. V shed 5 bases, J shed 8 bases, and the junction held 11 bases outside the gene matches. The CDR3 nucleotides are TGTGCCAGTAGTCCACGGACAGGGTGGGGGCATGAGCAGTTCTTC. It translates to CASSPRTGWGHEQFF.

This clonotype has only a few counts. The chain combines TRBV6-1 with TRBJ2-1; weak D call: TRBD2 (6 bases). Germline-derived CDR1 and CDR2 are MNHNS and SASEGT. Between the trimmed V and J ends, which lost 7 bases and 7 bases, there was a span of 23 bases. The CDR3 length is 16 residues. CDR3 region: CASTERGGISSNEQFF. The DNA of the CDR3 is TGTGCCAGCACCGAACGTGGGGGGATTTCGAGTAATGAGCAGTTCTTC.

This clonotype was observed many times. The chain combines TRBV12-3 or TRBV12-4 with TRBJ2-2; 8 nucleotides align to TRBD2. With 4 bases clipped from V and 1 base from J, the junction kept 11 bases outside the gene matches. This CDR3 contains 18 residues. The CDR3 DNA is TGTGCCAGCAGTTCCCCTATTACTAGCGGTGGGAACACCGGGGAGCTGTTTTTT. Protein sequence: CASSSPITSGGNTGELFF.

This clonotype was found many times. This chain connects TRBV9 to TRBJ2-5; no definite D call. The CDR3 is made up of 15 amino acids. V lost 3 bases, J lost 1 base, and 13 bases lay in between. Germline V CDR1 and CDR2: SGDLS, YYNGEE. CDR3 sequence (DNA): TGTGCCAGCAGCGGAGATGGCGGCACCCAAGAGACCCAGTACTTC. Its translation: CASSGDGGTQETQYF.